This entry lists 20 T cell receptor beta chains sequenced from one sample in a study of blood T cell repertoires in COVID-19. Produced via immunoSEQ multiplex PCR; TCRdb's table is partial and in-frame only. The table shows some 220,000 clones, with about 83% occurring only once. Sequenced material: peripheral blood. The source of these receptors is a human donor in a cohort sampled during active COVID-19.

The genes are TRBV12-5 and TRBJ2-1; 8 bases are shared with TRBD1. Losses at the gene ends were 4 bases for V and 7 bases for J; bases not matched to a gene: 12. Germline lookup yields CDR1 LGHNT and CDR2 FRNRAP. There are 16 residues in the CDR3. The CDR3 protein is CASGSNPGGRWNEQFF. The CDR3 bases are TGTGCTAGTGGTTCAAACCCAGGGGGCCGCTGGAATGAGCAGTTCTTC.

V usage is TRBV10-2 and J usage is TRBJ1-5; 9 bases are shared with TRBD1. Germline V gene lookup returns CDR1 WSHSY and CDR2 SAAADI. The V and J ends lost 7 bases and 5 bases, in that order; junction bases with no gene match: 6. CDR3 length: 14 amino acids. As DNA, the CDR3 is TGCGCCAGCACGGGACAGGGTTTCGATCAGCCCCAGCATTTT. This translates into CASTGQGFDQPQHF.

CDR3: CASNDREYNEQFF. The CDR3 DNA reads as TGTGCCAGTAATGACAGGGAATACAATGAGCAGTTCTTC. The gene calls are TRBV19 and TRBJ2-1; 7 positions agree with TRBD1. The CDR3 is made up of 13 amino acids. With 7 bases clipped from V and 4 bases from J, the junction kept 4 bases outside the gene matches. Germline CDR1 reads LNHDA; CDR2 reads SQIVND (reference sequence).

The chain joins TRBV7-3 to TRBJ2-3; D is possibly TRBD2 (7 bases). Germline CDR1 and CDR2: SGHTA and FQGTGA. The CDR3 has 14 residues. V was trimmed by 3 bases and J by 5 bases, leaving 12 bases between them. The CDR3 is CASSLMGGQDTQYF. CDR3 sequence (DNA): TGTGCCAGCAGCTTGATGGGGGGGCAAGATACGCAGTATTTT.

The chain's CDR3 is CATSDPGTGGQETQYF. In nucleotides, the CDR3 is TGTGCCACCAGTGACCCCGGGACAGGGGGCCAAGAGACCCAGTACTTC. This rearrangement joins TRBV24-1 to TRBJ2-5; 11 positions agree with TRBD1. This CDR3 region has 16 residues. Per germline, CDR1 KGHDR and CDR2 SFDVKD. V lost 4 bases, J lost 1 base, and 4 bases stayed unmatched.

V is TRBV28 and J is TRBJ2-3, with 7 nucleotides matching TRBD2. V lost 5 bases to trimming and J lost 4 bases; unmatched junction nucleotides: 6. The CDR3 spans 14 residues. Germline V gene data show CDR1 as MDHEN and CDR2 as SYDVKM. The CDR3 nucleotides are TGTGCCAGCAGTGGGGGGACTAACGCAGATACGCAGTATTTT. Encoded protein: CASSGGTNADTQYF.

Points on this clone: A read error may produce the germline difference seen at one junction end. This sequence joins TRBV7-8 and TRBJ1-4; D is undetermined. Germline assignment: CDR1 SGHVS and CDR2 FQNEAQ. The CDR3 is made up of 14 amino acids. In nucleotides, the CDR3 is TGTGCCAGCAGCCCCGCGGCCGCTAATGGAAAACTGTTTTTT. Translating gives CASSPAAANGKLFF.

This chain uses TRBV5-8 with TRBJ1-4; 11 bases match TRBD1. Unmatched junction bases numbered 5, after V lost 1 base and J lost 6 bases. The V gene's germline CDR1 is SGHTS and CDR2 YDEGEE. The CDR3 loop spans 16 amino acids. For the CDR3, the DNA is TGTGCCAGCAGCTTGTTCCGGACAGGGGGCTATGAAAAACTGTTTTTT. This codes for CASSLFRTGGYEKLFF.

The chain is built from TRBV7-2 and TRBJ2-1; tentative D call: TRBD2 (6 bases). CDR1 is SGHTA and CDR2 is FQGNSA in the germline V gene. This CDR3 spans 13 amino acids. V lost 4 bases and J lost 4, with 8 bases in between. CDR3 sequence (DNA): TGTGCCAGCAGCTCGGGACTTTACAATGAGCAGTTCTTC. Its translation: CASSSGLYNEQFF.

The chain couples TRBV5-6 to TRBJ1-4; 7 bases align to TRBD1. Germline-derived CDR1 and CDR2 are SGHDT and YYEEEE. This CDR3 region has 16 residues. The V segment lost 4 bases and the J segment 3 bases; nucleotides outside the gene matches: 9. The CDR3 spells CASSANRGFPNEKLFF. DNA of the CDR3: TGTGCCAGCAGCGCAAACAGGGGTTTTCCTAATGAAAAACTGTTTTTT.

The chain has TRBV9 and TRBJ1-3; 8 nucleotides match TRBD1. The V gene end was trimmed by 0 bases and the J gene end by 8 bases; junction bases not matched to a gene: 7. In germline, CDR1 is SGDLS, CDR2 YYNGEE. The CDR3 sequence is 15 residues long. The CDR3, as DNA: TGTGCCAGCAGCGTAGGAGGCAGGGGGCTAGACACCATATATTTT. Its translation is CASSVGGRGLDTIYF. Complete variable domain (other parts from reference TRBV9 and TRBJ1-3): DSGVTQTPKHLITATGQRVTLRCSPRSGDLSVYWYQQSLDQGLQFLIQYYNGEERAKGNILERFSAQQFPDLHSELNLSSLELGDSALYFCASSVGGRGLDTIYFGEGSWLTVV.

In this sample, this clone turned up a few times. The V call is TRBV15, the J call TRBJ1-6, with D uncertain. The CDR3 sequence is 15 residues long. Trimming left V 0 bases short and J 14 bases short, with 17 bases between. CDR1 is LNHNV, CDR2 YYDKDF, per germline (reference sequence). In DNA, the CDR3 is TGTGCCACCAGCAGAGATCAGACGGGAATTGGGGCCCTCCACTTT. It is translated as CATSRDQTGIGALHF.

The chain recombines TRBV6-5 with TRBJ2-1, with 10 bases matching TRBD1. Germline CDR1 MNHEY, CDR2 SVGAGI. The CDR3 spans 15 residues. After removal of 2 bases from V and 7 bases from J, the junction contained 5 bases not matched to a gene. CDR3 bases: TGTGCCAGCAGTTACCCCGGGACAGGGGTGAATGAGCAGTTCTTC. Residues: CASSYPGTGVNEQFF.

The chain recombines TRBV10-1 with TRBJ2-1, with TRBD2 matching 9 bases. Losses at the gene ends were 6 bases for V and 2 bases for J; bases not matched to a gene: 8. The CDR3 spans 16 residues. CDR1 is WNHNN, CDR2 SYGVQD, per germline (reference sequence). DNA for the CDR3: TGCGCCAGCAGACCTTCAGCGGGAGGCCCCTACAATGAGCAGTTCTTC. It specifies CASRPSAGGPYNEQFF.

The chain uses TRBV25-1 and TRBJ2-7; 9 bases map to TRBD1. In germline, CDR1 is MGHDK, CDR2 SYGVNS. The junction had 4 bases not matched to a gene; V was cut back by 1 base and J by 3 bases. The CDR3 runs to 15 residues. The CDR3 DNA reads TGTGCCAGCAGTGAATTGGACAGGGGCATCTACGAGCAGTACTTC. This encodes CASSELDRGIYEQYF.

This chain links TRBV6-1 with TRBJ1-4; 7 bases are shared with TRBD1. Germline CDR1 is MNHNS and CDR2 is SASEGT. The CDR3 contains 15 residues. Losses at the gene ends were 3 bases for V and 8 bases for J; bases not matched to a gene: 9. CDR3 sequence reads: CASSDMTGTTEKLFF. In nucleotides, the CDR3 is TGTGCCAGCAGTGACATGACAGGGACGACCGAAAAACTGTTTTTT.

The chain is built from TRBV7-2 and TRBJ2-5; tentative D call: TRBD2 (6 bases). V shed 0 bases and J shed 6 bases, with 14 bases lying between them. The CDR3 runs to 15 residues. Germline V gives CDR1 SGHTA, CDR2 FQGNSA. In DNA form, the CDR3 reads TGTGCCAGCAGCTTAGCGAGCGGGCCGAGGCAGACCCAGTACTTC. As protein: CASSLASGPRQTQYF.

The chain carries TRBV9 and TRBJ2-1; 8 nucleotides agree with TRBD1. The CDR3 sequence is 14 residues long. Losses at the gene ends were 4 bases for V and 7 bases for J; bases not matched to a gene: 7. Germline V gives CDR1 SGDLS, CDR2 YYNGEE. As DNA, the CDR3 is TGTGCCAGCAGCTTAGGGACAGGTTTGAATGAGCAGTTCTTC. Translating gives CASSLGTGLNEQFF.

This clone was found many times. The chain has TRBV5-4 and TRBJ2-2; D uncertain. Germline V gene lookup returns CDR1 SGHNT and CDR2 YYREEE (reference sequence). The CDR3 runs 12 residues. Trimming took off 0 bases at V and 8 bases at J, with 5 bases between the two ends. CDR3 nucleotides: TGTGCCAGCAGCTTGGCCCTGGGGGAGCTGTTTTTT. It is translated as CASSLALGELFF.

The chain recombines TRBV28 with TRBJ2-7; possibly TRBD1 for D (6 bases). With 4 bases removed from V and 7 bases from J, the gap between germline ends came to 11 bases. Germline CDR1 MDHEN, CDR2 SYDVKM. This CDR3 comprises 12 residues. The DNA of the CDR3 is TGTGCCAGCAGTTCGGCTGGACAGGAGCAGTACTTC. It encodes CASSSAGQEQYF. Combining the CDR3 with reference TRBV28 and TRBJ2-7 gives the whole variable domain DVKVTQSSRYLVKRTGEKVFLECVQDMDHENMFWYRQDPGLGLRLIYFSYDVKMKEKGDIPEGYSVSREKKERFSLILESASTNQTSMYLCASSSAGQEQYFGPGTRLTVT.